This TCR beta chain was observed in a study of radiotherapy plus CTLA-4 blockade in lung cancer. At the level of the study: Overall, 18% of patients showed an objective response, while approximately 28% attained disease control.

A remark on this clone: Its specificity is not known.

V lost 5 bases, J lost 4 bases, and 20 bases lay in between. Germline V gene data show CDR1 as SGHAT and CDR2 as FQNNGV. CDR3 size: 16 residues. The study treated chemo-refractory metastatic non-small-cell lung cancer patients with focal radiation plus ipilimumab CTLA-4 blockade. General study results and limits: Subsequent to radiotherapy plus ipilimumab, tumor-derived TCR clones underwent expansion in blood. Early blood T cell clone changes and increased post-radiation serum interferon-beta were reportedly the strongest response predictors.

Assay used: immunoSEQ multiplex PCR; TCRdb lists only in-frame clones, some missing. The sample includes 50,000 to 85,000 clones, approximately 80% of them seen just once. Specimen: peripheral blood, collected from a patient treated with radiotherapy plus ipilimumab. The chain recombines TRBV11-2 with TRBJ1-1; a weak D match, TRBD1 (5 bases). The TCR sequence derives from a human donor with non-small cell lung cancer who had a partial response to radiotherapy plus ipilimumab. The CDR3 coding sequence is TGTGCCAGCAGCCCGAGAAGGGGCCTAATGGGCACTGAAGCTTTCTTT. It encodes CASSPRRGLMGTEAFF.